What follows is one TCR beta chain and its context. This table comes from immunoSEQ multiplex PCR, and its TCRdb copy is limited to in-frame clones, with some not included. The profile shows 50,000 or so clones, around four fifths of them singletons. Time point meaning: pretreatment peripheral blood. This sample was taken from a study of PD-L1 blockade in urothelial cancer. Study overall: Treatment start was followed by blood analysis at 3 weeks (second dose) and again at 6 weeks.

The CDR3 covers 14 residues. Germline values: CDR1 SNHLY, CDR2 FYNNEI. V lost 6 bases to trimming and J lost 4 bases; unmatched junction nucleotides: 5. This receptor was identified in a man in his fifties with urothelial cancer. This chain connects TRBV2 to TRBJ1-5; 8 bases map to TRBD1. The source material was PBMCs, sampled around atezolizumab (anti-PD-L1) treatment. This CDR3 is CASRKDRANQPQHF. Written as DNA, the CDR3 is TGTGCCAGCAGGAAGGACAGGGCGAATCAGCCCCAGCATTTT.